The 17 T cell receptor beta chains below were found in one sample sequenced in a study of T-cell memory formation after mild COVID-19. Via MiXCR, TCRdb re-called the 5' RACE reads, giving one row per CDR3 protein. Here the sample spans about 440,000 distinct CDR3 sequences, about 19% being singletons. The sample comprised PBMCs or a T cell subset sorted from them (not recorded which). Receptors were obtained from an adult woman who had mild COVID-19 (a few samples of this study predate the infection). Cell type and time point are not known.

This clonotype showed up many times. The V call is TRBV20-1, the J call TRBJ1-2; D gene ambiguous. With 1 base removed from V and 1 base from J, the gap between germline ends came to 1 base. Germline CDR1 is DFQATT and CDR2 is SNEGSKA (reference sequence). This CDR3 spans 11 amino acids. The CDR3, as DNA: TGCAGTGCTAGAGTTAACTATGGCTACACCTTC. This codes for CSARVNYGYTF.

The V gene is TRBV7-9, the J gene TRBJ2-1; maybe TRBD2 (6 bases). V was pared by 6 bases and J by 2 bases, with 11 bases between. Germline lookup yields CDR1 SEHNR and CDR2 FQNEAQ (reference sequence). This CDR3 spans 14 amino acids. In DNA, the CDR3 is TGTGCCAGCAGTAAGACTAGTACCTACAATGAGCAGTTCTTC. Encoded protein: CASSKTSTYNEQFF.

The CDR3 nucleotides are TGTGCCAGCAGCCTAGGGGAAGGGTCGTTCTACGAGCAGTACTTC. It encodes CASSLGEGSFYEQYF. This sequence joins TRBV9 and TRBJ2-7; possibly TRBD1 for D (5 bases). CDR3 length: 15 residues. Trimming removed 4 bases from V and 3 bases from J, with 17 bases in between. The V gene's germline CDR1 is SGDLS and CDR2 YYNGEE. The whole variable domain, filled in from reference TRBV9 and TRBJ2-7, reads DSGVTQTPKHLITATGQRVTLRCSPRSGDLSVYWYQQSLDQGLQFLIQYYNGEERAKGNILERFSAQQFPDLHSELNLSSLELGDSALYFCASSLGEGSFYEQYFGPGTRLTVT.

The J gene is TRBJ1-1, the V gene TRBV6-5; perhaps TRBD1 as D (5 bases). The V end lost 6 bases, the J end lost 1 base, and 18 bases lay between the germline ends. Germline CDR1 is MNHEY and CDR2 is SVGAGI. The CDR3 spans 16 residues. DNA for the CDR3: TGTGCCAGCAGAAGTCGTCCGGGACGGTGGAACACTGAAGCTTTCTTT. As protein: CASRSRPGRWNTEAFF.

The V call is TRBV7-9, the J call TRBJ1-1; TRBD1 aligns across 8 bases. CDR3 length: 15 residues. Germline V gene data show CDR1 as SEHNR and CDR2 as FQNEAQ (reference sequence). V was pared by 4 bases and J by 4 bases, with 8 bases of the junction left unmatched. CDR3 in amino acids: CASSYQGARGTEAFF. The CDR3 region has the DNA TGTGCCAGCAGCTATCAGGGGGCGCGGGGCACTGAAGCTTTCTTT.

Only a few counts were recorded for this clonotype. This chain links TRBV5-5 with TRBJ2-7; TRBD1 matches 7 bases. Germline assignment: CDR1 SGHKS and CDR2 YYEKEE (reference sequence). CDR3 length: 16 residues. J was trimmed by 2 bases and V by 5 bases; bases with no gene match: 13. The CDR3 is CASRLTGTVLTYEQYF. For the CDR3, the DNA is TGTGCCAGCAGGTTGACCGGGACAGTACTTACCTACGAGCAGTACTTC.

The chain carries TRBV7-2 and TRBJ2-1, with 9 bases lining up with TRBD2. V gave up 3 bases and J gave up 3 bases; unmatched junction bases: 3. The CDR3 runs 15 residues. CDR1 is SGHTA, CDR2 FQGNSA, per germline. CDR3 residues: CASSLASGVYNEQFF. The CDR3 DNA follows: TGTGCCAGCAGCTTGGCTAGCGGGGTCTACAATGAGCAGTTCTTC.

CDR3 nucleotides: TGCGCCAGCAGCCAGACGAGAGCGGGGAGTGATGAGCAGTTCTTC. This encodes CASSQTRAGSDEQFF. The V and J genes are TRBV4-3 and TRBJ2-1, with TRBD2 matching over 7 bases. Germline lookup yields CDR1 LGHNA and CDR2 YSLEER. The CDR3 totals 15 residues. The V gene end was trimmed by 3 bases and the J gene end by 8 bases; junction bases not matched to a gene: 10.

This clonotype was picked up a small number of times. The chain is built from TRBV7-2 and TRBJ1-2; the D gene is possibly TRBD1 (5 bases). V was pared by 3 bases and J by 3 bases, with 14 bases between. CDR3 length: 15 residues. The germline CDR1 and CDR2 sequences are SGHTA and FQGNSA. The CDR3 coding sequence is TGTGCCAGCAGCTTGGTGGGGACGGAGGACTATGGCTACACCTTC. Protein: CASSLVGTEDYGYTF.

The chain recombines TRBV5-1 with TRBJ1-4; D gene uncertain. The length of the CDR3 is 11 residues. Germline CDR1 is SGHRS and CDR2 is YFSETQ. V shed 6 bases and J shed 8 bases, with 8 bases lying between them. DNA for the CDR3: TGCGCCAGCACTGTGGGGGAAAAACTGTTTTTT. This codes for CASTVGEKLFF.

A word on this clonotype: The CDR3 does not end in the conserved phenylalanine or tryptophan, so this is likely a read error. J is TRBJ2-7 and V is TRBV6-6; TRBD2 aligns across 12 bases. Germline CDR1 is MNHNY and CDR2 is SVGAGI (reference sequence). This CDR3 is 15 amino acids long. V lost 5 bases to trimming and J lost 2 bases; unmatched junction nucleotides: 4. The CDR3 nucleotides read TGTGCCAGCAGTCTGACTAGCGGGGGCCCCTACGAGCAGTACTTA. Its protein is CASSLTSGGPYEQYL.

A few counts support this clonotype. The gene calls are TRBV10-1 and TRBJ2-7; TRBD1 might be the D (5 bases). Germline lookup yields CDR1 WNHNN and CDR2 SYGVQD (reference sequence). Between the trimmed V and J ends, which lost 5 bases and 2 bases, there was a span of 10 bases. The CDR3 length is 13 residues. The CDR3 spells CASSRPRAYEQYF. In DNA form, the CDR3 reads TGCGCCAGCAGTCGCCCCAGGGCCTACGAGCAGTACTTC.

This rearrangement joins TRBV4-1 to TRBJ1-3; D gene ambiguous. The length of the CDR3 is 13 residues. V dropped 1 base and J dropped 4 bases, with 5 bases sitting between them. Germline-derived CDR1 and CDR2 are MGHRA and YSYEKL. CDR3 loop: CASSQVRGNTIYF. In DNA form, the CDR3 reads TGCGCCAGCAGCCAAGTTCGCGGAAACACCATATATTTT.

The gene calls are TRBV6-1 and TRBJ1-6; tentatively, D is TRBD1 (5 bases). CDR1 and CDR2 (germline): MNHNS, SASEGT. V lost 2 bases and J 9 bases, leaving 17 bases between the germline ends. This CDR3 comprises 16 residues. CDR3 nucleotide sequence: TGTGCCAGCAGTGAAAGGGGCGGGGGTCGGGGTTCACCCCTCCACTTT. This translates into CASSERGGGRGSPLHF.

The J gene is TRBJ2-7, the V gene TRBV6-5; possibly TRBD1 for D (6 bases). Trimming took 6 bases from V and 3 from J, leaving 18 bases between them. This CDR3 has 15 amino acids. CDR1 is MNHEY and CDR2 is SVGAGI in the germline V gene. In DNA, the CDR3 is TGTGCCAGCAGACGTTACTCAGGGGCCAACTACGAGCAGTACTTC. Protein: CASRRYSGANYEQYF.

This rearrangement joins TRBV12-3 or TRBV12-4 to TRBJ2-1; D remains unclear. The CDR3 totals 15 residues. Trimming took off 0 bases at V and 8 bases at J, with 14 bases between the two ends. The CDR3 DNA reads TGTGCCAGCAGTTTAGCGTCAGGCTTCCGCGATGAGCAGTTCTTC. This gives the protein CASSLASGFRDEQFF.

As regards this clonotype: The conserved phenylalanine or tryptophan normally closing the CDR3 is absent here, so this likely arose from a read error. The CDR3 sequence: CASLTGASPTQYI. The CDR3, as DNA: TGTGCCAGCCTGACAGGGGCCTCCCCCACGCAGTATATT. The chain couples TRBV7-9 to TRBJ2-3; 8 bases map to TRBD1. Germline loops: CDR1 SEHNR, CDR2 FQNEAQ (reference sequence). This CDR3 region has 13 residues. J lost 9 bases, V lost 8 bases, and 10 bases had no gene match.